This paragraph reports one T cell receptor (beta chain). As yet, its antigen is unknown. Sequenced by immunoSEQ multiplex PCR; TCRdb stores in-frame clones only, minus some. This table holds approximately 4,600 clones, less than 35% found once. The sample is drawn from a study of T cells in localized non-small cell lung cancer. Study results and limitations: Maximal T cell clonality occurred in uninvolved adjacent lung, with tumor ranking below it. Researchers found a median approximately 53 of the top 100 tumor clones in adjacent lung. Heterogeneity within the tumor remains possible, as just one region underwent sequencing. A higher density of T cells in blood coincided with extended overall survival.

Sample: lung tumor tissue, taken before any cancer treatment. This TCR was sampled from a man between 40 and 70 years old with stage II lung adenocarcinoma.

CDR3 sequence reads: CASSPGSGANQPQHF. In DNA, the CDR3 is TGTGCCAGCAGCCCGGGTAGCGGGGCCAATCAGCCCCAGCATTTT. The chain has TRBV11-3 and TRBJ1-5; possibly TRBD1 for D (5 bases). V was cut by 5 bases and J by 3 bases, with 14 bases left in between. This CDR3 contains 15 residues. Germline assignment: CDR1 SGHNT and CDR2 YENEEA.